The clone carrying this TCR beta chain was found many times. Antigen: not known. The library labeled individual cDNA molecules by adding unique molecular identifiers to them. A single record per CDR3 protein comes from TCRdb applying MiXCR to the RACE reads. The table records about 90,000 distinct CDR3 sequences, about 11% of them present only once. Germline V gene data show CDR1 as LGHNT and CDR2 as FRNRAP. V shed 3 bases and J shed 0 bases, with 9 bases lying between them. There are 15 residues in the CDR3. The time point was: patch test 3, about 24 weeks after DPC sensitization. Treatment of the sample: therapeutic diphenylcyclopropenone sensitization with weekly scalp DPC. The sample is drawn from a study of human T cells and chemical hapten exposure. Study-wide results and caveats: Expanded TCRs formed significantly more large CDR3 similarity clusters than controls. No change in TCRs above 1 in 1000 frequency was produced by DPC sensitization.

The receptor's source is a woman aged 25 to 39 with alopecia areata. Some clones in this sample may be carry-over from other donors' samples. Source: whole blood, taken in connection with sensitization to the hapten diphenylcyclopropenone (DPC). V is TRBV12-5 and J is TRBJ2-1; D remains ambiguous. The CDR3 coding sequence is TGTGCTAGTGGTTTCGGTCAGAGCTCCTACAATGAGCAGTTCTTC. This codes for CASGFGQSSYNEQFF.